These 28 T cell receptor beta chains came from one sample sequenced in a study of cytomegalovirus exposure and HLA in healthy donors. Researchers ran the PCR with 60 Vbeta and 13 Jbeta primers. Some clones are missing from TCRdb's copy, which holds only in-frame ones; the method was immunoSEQ multiplex PCR. The table records fewer than 150,000 clones, around 80% of them present only once. Sequenced: PBMCs. The receptor source for this set is a woman aged 40 to 50 in good health and CMV-seropositive.

In the case of this clone: One junction end disagrees with the germline gene, perhaps due to a read error. This sequence joins TRBV6-1 and TRBJ2-5; TRBD2 aligns across 13 bases. CDR1 and CDR2 from the germline V gene are MNHNS and SASEGT. CDR3 length equals 17 residues. CDR3 bases: TGTGCCAGCAGTGAAGGGGGACTAGCGGGAATCCAAGGGACCCAGTACTTC. Amino acids: CASSEGGLAGIQGTQYF.

The chain employs TRBV7-3 and TRBJ1-2; D is possibly TRBD1 (5 bases). Trimming took off 0 bases at V and 6 bases at J, with 14 bases between the two ends. The CDR3 spans 15 residues. Looked up from germline, CDR1 is SGHTA and CDR2 is FQGTGA. The CDR3 reads CASSLTSSGGNGYTF. The CDR3 region has the DNA TGTGCCAGCAGCTTAACGTCTTCGGGGGGGAATGGCTACACCTTC.

The chain couples TRBV7-2 to TRBJ2-7; 7 bases line up with TRBD2. Germline CDR1 reads SGHTA; CDR2 reads FQGNSA. CDR3 length: 15 amino acids. Trimming removed 5 bases from V and 3 bases from J; junction bases left unmatched: 10. In DNA, the CDR3 is TGTGCCAGCAGCCCCGCCAGCGGGGCAAACTACGAGCAGTACTTC. Amino acid sequence: CASSPASGANYEQYF.

CDR3 protein: CARSTLAEQKLFF. As DNA, the CDR3 is TGTGCCAGAAGCACCTTGGCGGAGCAAAAACTGTTTTTT. The chain combines TRBV5-3 with TRBJ1-4; D gene uncertain. TRBV5-3 is annotated as an ORF whose role is uncertain. The V end lost 4 bases, the J end lost 9 bases, and 13 bases lay between the germline ends. CDR3 length: 13 residues.

The V and J genes are TRBV6-4 and TRBJ1-1, with D hard to call. Germline CDR1 is MRHNA and CDR2 is SNTAGT. This CDR3 comprises 16 residues. V was pared by 2 bases and J by 0 bases, with 13 bases between. The CDR3 protein is CASSDRRTVVNTEAFF. CDR3 nucleotides: TGTGCCAGCAGTGACCGGAGGACCGTGGTGAACACTGAAGCTTTCTTT.

In DNA, the CDR3 is TGTGCCAGCAGCTTAGCGGAGGGCTACGAGCAGTACTTC. It translates to CASSLAEGYEQYF. The chain joins TRBV7-9 to TRBJ2-7, with D possibly matching TRBD2 (6 bases). The V end was cut by 0 bases, the J end by 3 bases, with 6 bases between. The CDR3 loop spans 13 amino acids. Germline V gene lookup returns CDR1 SEHNR and CDR2 FQNEAQ (reference sequence).

V and J are TRBV5-1 and TRBJ2-3; TRBD2 matches 9 bases. Germline-derived CDR1 and CDR2 are SGHRS and YFSETQ. This CDR3 comprises 17 residues. V lost 0 bases and J lost 2; bases outside the gene matches: 7. The CDR3 sequence: CASSLGEAGGYTDTQYF. The CDR3 DNA reads as TGCGCCAGCAGCTTGGGAGAAGCGGGGGGCTACACAGATACGCAGTATTTT.

The chain employs TRBV7-2 and TRBJ2-3, with 8 bases fitting TRBD2. From germline, CDR1 is SGHTA and CDR2 FQGNSA. V shed 5 bases, J shed 2 bases, and the junction held 9 bases outside the gene matches. The CDR3 is 16 residues long. In DNA form, the CDR3 reads TGTGCCAGCAGCCCCGTTACCGGGAGGGCCACAGATACGCAGTATTTT. Translation: CASSPVTGRATDTQYF.

Points on this clone: The same CDR3 can be traced to other DNA sequences in this sample. This chain joins TRBV19 and TRBJ2-2; TRBD1 matches at 8 bases. Germline loops: CDR1 LNHDA, CDR2 SQIVND (reference sequence). This CDR3 spans 14 amino acids. The V and J ends lost 9 bases and 4 bases, in that order; junction bases with no gene match: 7. The DNA of the CDR3 is TGTGCCAGCTCCGGGACAGGAGGCACCGGGGAGCTGTTTTTT. Translated, it gives CASSGTGGTGELFF.

The chain recombines TRBV7-2 with TRBJ2-3; 10 bases are a match to TRBD2. This CDR3 has 17 residues. Germline CDR1 reads SGHTA; CDR2 reads FQGNSA. Trimming removed 7 bases from V and 6 bases from J; junction bases left unmatched: 16. CDR3 residues: CASTLLIVGLATDTQYF. DNA for the CDR3: TGTGCCAGCACCCTCCTGATCGTGGGACTAGCGACCGATACGCAGTATTTT.

This chain joins TRBV6-1 and TRBJ2-3; TRBD1 agrees at 10 bases. Per germline, CDR1 MNHNS and CDR2 SASEGT. CDR3 size: 15 residues. Trimming cost V 10 bases and J 5 bases; bases outside gene matches: 12. This CDR3 reads CATLPGTGVGDTQYF. The CDR3 region has the DNA TGTGCCACGCTCCCGGGGACAGGGGTTGGAGATACGCAGTATTTT.

The CDR3 DNA reads as TGTGCCAGCTCACCAGGACAGCAGACAGATACGCAGTATTTT. Protein: CASSPGQQTDTQYF. J is TRBJ2-3 and V is TRBV18; possibly TRBD1 for D (6 bases). The CDR3 is 14 residues long. The V gene lost 2 bases and the J gene lost 3 bases, with 9 bases spanning the gap. Germline values: CDR1 KGHSH, CDR2 LQKENI.

V gene TRBV6-5 combines with J gene TRBJ2-7; a weak D match, TRBD1 (5 bases). Deletions cut 0 bases from V and 2 bases from J, with 11 bases between. Germline values: CDR1 MNHEY, CDR2 SVGAGI. This CDR3 has 15 amino acids. The CDR3 region is CASSYSGLGAYEQYF. Here the CDR3 DNA reads TGTGCCAGCAGTTACTCGGGGCTAGGGGCCTACGAGCAGTACTTC.

The rearrangement links TRBV5-1 to TRBJ2-3; D is uncertain. V was shortened by 2 bases and J by 1 base, with 11 bases between the two germline ends. This CDR3 is built from 15 residues. Germline lookup yields CDR1 SGHRS and CDR2 YFSETQ. CDR3 protein: CASSLLDQGTDTQYF. The DNA for the CDR3 is TGCGCCAGCAGCTTACTTGACCAGGGCACAGATACGCAGTATTTT.

The J gene is TRBJ2-7, the V gene TRBV10-3; 9 positions agree with TRBD1. V lost 6 bases and J lost 1; bases outside the gene matches: 7. Germline V gene data show CDR1 as ENHRY and CDR2 as SYGVKD. The CDR3 spans 15 residues. CDR3 loop: CAISPGGTGSYEQYF. CDR3 coding DNA: TGTGCCATCAGCCCTGGGGGGACAGGGTCCTACGAGCAGTACTTC.

The CDR3 nucleotides read TGCGCCAGCAGCCTTGACCCGGGGGGGCCGGCAGATACGCAGTATTTT. Amino acids: CASSLDPGGPADTQYF. The chain uses TRBV5-1 and TRBJ2-3; 8 bases line up with TRBD2. The CDR3 totals 16 residues. V lost 4 bases to trimming and J lost 4 bases; unmatched junction nucleotides: 11. From germline, CDR1 is SGHRS and CDR2 YFSETQ.

The chain couples TRBV6-1 to TRBJ2-2; tentative D call: TRBD2 (5 bases). Germline CDR1 is MNHNS and CDR2 is SASEGT. The ends were cut back, 7 bases at V and 3 bases at J, with 12 bases in the middle. The CDR3 totals 14 residues. CDR3 coding DNA: TGTGCCAGCACGGGTGAGAGGGACACCGGGGAGCTGTTTTTT. It translates to CASTGERDTGELFF.

The chain couples TRBV7-6 to TRBJ2-7; tentative D call: TRBD2 (5 bases). Germline assignment: CDR1 SGHVS and CDR2 FNYEAQ. This CDR3 is 14 amino acids long. Trimming removed 0 bases at V and 0 bases at J, with 6 bases between. CDR3 coding DNA: TGTGCCAGCAGCTTAGCAGGGAGCTCCTACGAGCAGTACTTC. This gives the protein CASSLAGSSYEQYF. The full variable domain, its missing parts supplied by reference TRBV7-6 and TRBJ2-7, is GAGVSQSPRYKVTKRGQDVALRCDPISGHVSLYWYRQALGQGPEFLTYFNYEAQQDKSGLPNDRFSAERPEGSISTLTIQRTEQRDSAMYRCASSLAGSSYEQYFGPGTRLTVT.

The count of this clone is one. The genes are TRBV25-1 and TRBJ2-5, with a possible D match to TRBD1 (6 bases). CDR1 and CDR2 (germline): MGHDK, SYGVNS. The germline V and J ends were trimmed by 5 bases and 1 base, with 11 bases remaining between them. This CDR3 has 14 amino acids. DNA of the CDR3: TGTGCCAGCAGTCGACCGGACAGCCAAGAGACCCAGTACTTC. Protein: CASSRPDSQETQYF.

The rearrangement joins TRBV5-6 to TRBJ2-7; 12 bases map to TRBD2. The CDR3 consists of 15 residues. V was pared by 2 bases and J by 6 bases, with 6 bases of the junction left unmatched. CDR1 is SGHDT and CDR2 is YYEEEE in the germline V gene. The CDR3 loop reads CASSLGLAGTSEQYF. CDR3 nucleotide sequence: TGTGCCAGCAGCTTAGGACTAGCGGGGACATCCGAGCAGTACTTC.

This chain links TRBV9 with TRBJ2-2; TRBD2 is a possible D gene (6 bases). The V end lost 4 bases, the J end lost 2 bases, and 18 bases lay between the germline ends. The V gene's germline CDR1 is SGDLS and CDR2 YYNGEE. The CDR3 is made up of 17 amino acids. CDR3 coding DNA: TGTGCCAGCAGCACCACCCCAGGGACTTATAACACCGGGGAGCTGTTTTTT. Translated: CASSTTPGTYNTGELFF.

The gene calls are TRBV4-3 and TRBJ2-7; TRBD2 agrees at 8 bases. Losses at the gene ends were 2 bases for V and 3 bases for J; bases not matched to a gene: 6. CDR1 is LGHNA, CDR2 YSLEER, per germline. The CDR3 is 15 residues long. This CDR3 reads CASSQQAGVGYEQYF. CDR3 DNA: TGCGCCAGCAGCCAACAAGCGGGAGTAGGCTACGAGCAGTACTTC.

This sequence joins TRBV7-9 and TRBJ1-1; 7 bases fit TRBD1. Trimming removed 1 base from V and 4 bases from J; junction bases left unmatched: 9. Looked up from germline, CDR1 is SEHNR and CDR2 is FQNEAQ (reference sequence). The CDR3 runs 16 residues. The CDR3 loop reads CASSLGSGGGSTEAFF. The CDR3 DNA is TGTGCCAGCAGCTTAGGTTCAGGGGGAGGTAGCACTGAAGCTTTCTTT.

The rearrangement links TRBV11-2 to TRBJ1-1; 8 bases align to TRBD1. Germline assignment: CDR1 SGHAT and CDR2 FQNNGV. The V gene end was trimmed by 3 bases and the J gene end by 4 bases; junction bases not matched to a gene: 4. The length of the CDR3 is 14 residues. The CDR3 region has the DNA TGTGCCAGCAGCTTCCAACAGGGGGGCACTGAAGCTTTCTTT. Protein product: CASSFQQGGTEAFF.

The chain employs TRBV30 and TRBJ1-1; D is undetermined. Germline V gene data show CDR1 as GTSNPN and CDR2 as SVGIG (reference sequence). The CDR3 consists of 13 residues. The germline V and J ends were trimmed by 4 bases and 1 base, with 10 bases remaining between them. This CDR3 is CAWTRTGNTEAFF. The CDR3 region has the DNA TGTGCCTGGACCCGGACTGGGAACACTGAAGCTTTCTTT.

The genes are TRBV7-2 and TRBJ2-5; no reliable D call. Germline CDR1 is SGHTA and CDR2 is FQGNSA. V lost 5 bases to trimming and J lost 3 bases, with 7 bases between them. CDR3 length: 12 amino acids. In nucleotides, the CDR3 is TGTGCCAGCAGCCCCCCGGAAGAGACCCAGTACTTC. Protein sequence: CASSPPEETQYF.

The rearrangement joins TRBV5-6 to TRBJ2-2; 7 bases align to TRBD1. The junction had 9 bases not matched to a gene; V was cut back by 3 bases and J by 1 base. The CDR3 has 17 residues. Germline CDR1 SGHDT, CDR2 YYEEEE. The CDR3 spells CASSYTGVQGNTGELFF. The CDR3 DNA is TGTGCCAGCAGCTACACAGGGGTTCAGGGGAACACCGGGGAGCTGTTTTTT. Using reference TRBV5-6 and TRBJ2-2 for the parts outside the CDR3, the full variable domain is DAGVTQSPTHLIKTRGQQVTLRCSPKSGHDTVSWYQQALGQGPQFIFQYYEEEERQRGNFPDRFSGHQFPNYSSELNVNALLLGDSALYLCASSYTGVQGNTGELFFGEGSRLTVL.

There are a few counts of this clone. The chain links TRBV13 to TRBJ2-7; 10 positions agree with TRBD2. The germline CDR1 and CDR2 sequences are PRHDT and FYEKMQ (reference sequence). Unmatched junction bases numbered 11, after V lost 5 bases and J lost 1 base. The CDR3 loop spans 17 amino acids. The chain's CDR3 is CASSRIPGLALSYEQYF. CDR3 coding DNA: TGTGCCAGCAGCCGAATCCCGGGACTAGCGTTATCCTACGAGCAGTACTTC.